This section outlines one T cell receptor beta chain sequence together with its context. As yet, its antigen is unknown. The sample belongs to a study of CD8 T cells in Susac syndrome. Findings and limits, study-wide: The authors acknowledged that the study's TCR sequencing and HLA analysis involved relatively few individuals.

Stable or active relapsing-remitting multiple sclerosis, untreated and meeting revised McDonald criteria, defined the controls. It was with random hexamers that roughly 0.5 to 1 ug RNA was reverse transcribed. Across 54 Vbeta and 13 Jbeta, TCR beta CDR3 was amplified with immunoSEQ multiplex PCR. TCRdb re-analysed the immunoSEQ multiplex PCR reads in MiXCR, keeping a single row per CDR3 protein. The table shows a few hundred thousand distinct CDR3 sequences, with 95% occurring only once. The germline V gene has CDR1 SEHNR and CDR2 FQNEAQ (reference sequence). The V and J ends lost 8 bases and 9 bases, in that order; junction bases with no gene match: 17. CDR3 length equals 17 residues.

Sequenced sample: CD4+ T cells from PBMCs. The chain recombines TRBV7-9 with TRBJ2-1; TRBD2 agrees at 12 bases. The source of this sequence is a human donor with multiple sclerosis. The CDR3 sequence is CASGRRTTSGRSGEQFF. In nucleotides, the CDR3 is TGTGCCAGCGGGAGACGAACGACTAGCGGGAGATCCGGTGAGCAGTTCTTC.